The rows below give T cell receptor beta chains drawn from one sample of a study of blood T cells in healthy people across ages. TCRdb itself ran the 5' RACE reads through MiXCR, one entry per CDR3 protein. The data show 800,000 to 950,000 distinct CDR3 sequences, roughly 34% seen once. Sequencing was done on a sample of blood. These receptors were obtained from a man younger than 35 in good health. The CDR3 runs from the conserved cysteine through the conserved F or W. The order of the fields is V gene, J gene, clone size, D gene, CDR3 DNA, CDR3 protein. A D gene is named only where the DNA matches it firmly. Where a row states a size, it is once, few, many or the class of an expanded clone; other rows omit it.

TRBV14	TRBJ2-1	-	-	TGTGCCAGCAGCCAAAGCGACAGGTACACTGAGCAGTTCTTC	CASSQSDRYTEQFF
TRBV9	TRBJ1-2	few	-	TGTGCCAGCAGCTCCCCGGGACTTCCAAACTATGGCTACACCTTC	CASSSPGLPNYGYTF
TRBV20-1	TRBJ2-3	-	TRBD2	TGCAGTGCTAGTAGCGGGAGGGCCTTTGAAAGCACAGATACGCAGTATTTT	CSASSGRAFESTDTQYF
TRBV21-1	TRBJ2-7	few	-	TGTGCCAGCAGCAAGGTGCGTAGCGGGCAAATGTCCTACAATGAGCAGTACTTC	CASSKVRSGQMSYNEQYF
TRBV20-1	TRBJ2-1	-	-	TGCAGTGCTAGAGAGGGGGACCGGCTTGGTGAGCAGTTCTTC	CSAREGDRLGEQFF
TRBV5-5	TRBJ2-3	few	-	TGTGCCAGCAGCACCCGAGGGGGCACAGATACGCAGTATTTT	CASSTRGGTDTQYF
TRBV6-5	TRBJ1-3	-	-	TGTGCCAGCAGTGCCATGCAGGGAAACACCATATATTTT	CASSAMQGNTIYF
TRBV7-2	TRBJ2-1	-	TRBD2	TGTGCCAGCAGCCAAACTAGCGACAGCTTCAATGAGCAGTTCTTC	CASSQTSDSFNEQFF
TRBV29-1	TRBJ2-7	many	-	TGCAGCGTTGTTGTCGGGGGTTACGAGCAGTACTTC	CSVVVGGYEQYF
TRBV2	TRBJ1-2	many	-	TGTGCCAGCAGCGGGGGTAACTATGGCTACACCTTC	CASSGGNYGYTF
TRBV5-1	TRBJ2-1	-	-	TGCGCCAGCAGCCGCTCCGGGGGCGGCTCCTACAATGAGCAGTTCTTC	CASSRSGGGSYNEQFF
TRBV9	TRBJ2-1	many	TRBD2	TGTGCCAGCAGCGCCGGGACTAGCGGGACTAATGAGCAGTTCTTC	CASSAGTSGTNEQFF
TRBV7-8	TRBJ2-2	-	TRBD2	TGTGCCAGCATCCCGTCGGGGGGTCAGGGGGAGCTGTTTTTT	CASIPSGGQGELFF
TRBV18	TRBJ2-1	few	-	TGTGCCAGCTCACGGGAGGAAGACGGCGAGCAGTTCTTC	CASSREEDGEQFF
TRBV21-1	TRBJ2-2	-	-	TGTGCCAGCAGCAAAGCGCGTAGGGTGAACACCGGGGAGCTGTTTTTT	CASSKARRVNTGELFF
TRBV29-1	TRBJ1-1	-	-	TGCAGCGTAGGTGAAGCTTTCTTT	CSVGEAFF
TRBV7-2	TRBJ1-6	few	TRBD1	TGTGCCAGCAGCTTAGAAGGGACAGGACATTCACCCCTCCACTTT	CASSLEGTGHSPLHF